This passage covers 23 T cell receptor beta chains from one sample sequenced in a study of cytomegalovirus exposure and HLA in healthy donors. 60 Vbeta and 13 Jbeta primers were used in PCR. The assay was immunoSEQ multiplex PCR, and TCRdb's table has in-frame clones only and misses some. Found here are over 45,000 clones; the top ten clones hold less than 2.5%. The sequenced sample was PBMCs. All receptors derive from a young woman in good health and CMV-seronegative.

The rearrangement joins TRBV29-1 to TRBJ1-4, with D unclear. V was shortened by 7 bases and J by 3 bases, with 12 bases between the two germline ends. This CDR3 is built from 13 residues. Germline V gene data show CDR1 as SQVTM and CDR2 as ANQGSEA. The CDR3 protein is CSAQGGPNEKLFF. The CDR3 region has the DNA TGCAGCGCACAAGGCGGTCCTAATGAAAAACTGTTTTTT.

This chain uses TRBV7-9 with TRBJ1-2; D may be TRBD1 (6 bases). In germline, CDR1 is SEHNR, CDR2 FQNEAQ (reference sequence). This CDR3 region has 15 residues. V lost 1 base and J lost 4, with 13 bases in between. CDR3 nucleotides: TGTGCCAGCAGCTTAGGAGGGGGTTATGGCTATGGCTACACCTTC. Amino acid sequence: CASSLGGGYGYGYTF.

The chain has TRBV30 and TRBJ1-5; 8 bases align to TRBD1. The V gene's germline CDR1 is GTSNPN and CDR2 SVGIG (reference sequence). This CDR3 spans 16 amino acids. Trimming removed 2 bases from V and 0 bases from J; junction bases left unmatched: 6. CDR3 sequence reads: CAWSPQGASSNQPQHF. CDR3 sequence (DNA): TGTGCCTGGAGTCCTCAGGGGGCCTCTAGCAATCAGCCCCAGCATTTT.

The rearrangement joins TRBV7-9 to TRBJ1-1; D perhaps matches TRBD1 (6 bases). CDR1 is SEHNR, CDR2 FQNEAQ, per germline (reference sequence). The CDR3 loop spans 15 amino acids. The germline V and J ends were trimmed by 5 bases and 0 bases, with 13 bases remaining between them. The CDR3 here is CASSLDRSMNTEAFF. CDR3 nucleotides: TGTGCCAGCAGCCTAGACAGGAGCATGAACACTGAAGCTTTCTTT.

The gene calls are TRBV11-2 and TRBJ1-2; 7 bases line up with TRBD1. The V and J ends lost 3 bases and 2 bases, in that order; junction bases with no gene match: 0. Germline lookup yields CDR1 SGHAT and CDR2 FQNNGV. CDR3 length: 13 amino acids. This chain's CDR3 is CASSLGQNYGYTF. DNA for the CDR3: TGTGCCAGCAGCTTGGGACAGAACTATGGCTACACCTTC.

The rearrangement uses TRBV29-1 and TRBJ2-7, with 8 bases aligning to TRBD2. V was clipped by 4 bases and J by 4 bases; unmatched bases: 3. This CDR3 region has 12 residues. Germline V gene lookup returns CDR1 SQVTM and CDR2 ANQGSEA. CDR3 nucleotide sequence: TGCAGCGTTGCCCAGCGGGAGTACGAGCAGTACTTC. It codes for CSVAQREYEQYF.

The chain combines TRBV6-1 with TRBJ2-7; TRBD1 might be the D (6 bases). The CDR3 covers 15 residues. Germline V gene sequence: CDR1 MNHNS, CDR2 SASEGT. Trimming pared 8 bases from V and 7 bases from J, leaving 24 bases between. CDR3 residues: CASSSVAGAQGEQYF. The CDR3 DNA follows: TGTGCCAGCTCCTCAGTCGCAGGGGCTCAGGGAGAGCAGTACTTC.

A word on this clone: This sample also contains other DNA sequences that code for the same CDR3. The chain is built from TRBV6-1 and TRBJ2-2, with TRBD2 matching over 10 bases. CDR3 size: 15 residues. Germline CDR1 is MNHNS and CDR2 is SASEGT. With 2 bases clipped from V and 3 bases from J, the junction kept 0 bases outside the gene matches. The CDR3 is CASSELAGDTGELFF. As DNA, the CDR3 is TGTGCCAGCAGTGAACTAGCGGGGGACACCGGGGAGCTGTTTTTT.

V is TRBV4-2 and J is TRBJ2-5, with D hard to call. V lost 4 bases, J lost 2 bases, and 14 bases lay in between. CDR1 LGHNA and CDR2 YNFKEQ come from the germline V gene. CDR3 length: 15 residues. The CDR3 DNA reads as TGTGCCAGCAGCCCTTCGATTAGAGTACAAGAGACCCAGTACTTC. Translating gives CASSPSIRVQETQYF.

CDR3: CASSHREAAPEQYF. The CDR3 region has the DNA TGTGCCAGCAGCCATCGGGAGGCGGCCCCCGAGCAGTACTTC. The genes are TRBV2 and TRBJ2-7, with 7 bases identical to TRBD2. Germline loops: CDR1 SNHLY, CDR2 FYNNEI. The CDR3 is 14 amino acids. J lost 6 bases, V lost 6 bases, and 11 bases had no gene match.

This chain links TRBV7-9 with TRBJ1-1; D possibly corresponds to TRBD1 (6 bases). Germline V gives CDR1 SEHNR, CDR2 FQNEAQ (reference sequence). The ends were cut back, 2 bases at V and 9 bases at J, with 19 bases in the middle. The CDR3 extends over 15 amino acids. The CDR3 sequence is CASSLTRGGVGQAFF. CDR3 bases: TGTGCCAGCAGCTTAACCCGTGGGGGCGTAGGTCAAGCTTTCTTT.

The rearrangement links TRBV19 to TRBJ2-7, with 9 bases fitting TRBD2. V dropped 3 bases and J dropped 5; count of bases not matched to a gene: 14. CDR3 length equals 17 residues. CDR1 LNHDA and CDR2 SQIVND come from the germline V gene (reference sequence). CDR3 sequence: CASSIVAGGHRNHEQYF. The CDR3 DNA follows: TGTGCCAGTAGTATCGTGGCGGGGGGGCACCGGAATCACGAGCAGTACTTC. The complete variable domain, with remaining parts taken from reference TRBV19 and TRBJ2-7, reads DGGITQSPKYLFRKEGQNVTLSCEQNLNHDAMYWYRQDPGQGLRLIYYSQIVNDFQKGDIAEGYSVSREKKESFPLTVTSAQKNPTAFYLCASSIVAGGHRNHEQYFGPGTRLTVT.

The chain combines TRBV30 with TRBJ1-4; D is ambiguous. Germline V gives CDR1 GTSNPN, CDR2 SVGIG (reference sequence). The CDR3 totals 14 residues. V gave up 1 base and J gave up 10 bases, with 16 bases separating them. The CDR3: CAWSDGPYGGKLFF. For the CDR3, the DNA is TGTGCCTGGAGTGATGGGCCTTACGGAGGAAAACTGTTTTTT.

The rearrangement links TRBV7-9 to TRBJ1-4; maybe TRBD1 (5 bases). The V gene lost 1 base and the J gene lost 7 bases, with 10 bases spanning the gap. From germline, CDR1 is SEHNR and CDR2 FQNEAQ (reference sequence). This CDR3 is built from 14 residues. CDR3 bases: TGTGCCAGCAGCTTAGTCGGGGGTGTTGAAAAACTGTTTTTT. Translated, it gives CASSLVGGVEKLFF.

The chain employs TRBV18 and TRBJ2-7; TRBD2 might be the D (5 bases). The CDR3 is 16 amino acids. In germline, CDR1 is KGHSH, CDR2 LQKENI. Trimming took 3 bases from V and 2 from J, leaving 17 bases between them. The CDR3 region is CASSPFSGGSAYEQYF. In nucleotides, the CDR3 is TGTGCCAGCTCACCGTTCTCAGGAGGAAGCGCCTACGAGCAGTACTTC. The full variable domain, with the rest looked up from reference TRBV18 and TRBJ2-7, is NAGVMQNPRHLVRRRGQEARLRCSPMKGHSHVYWYRQLPEEGLKFMVYLQKENIIDESGMPKERFSAEFPKEGPSILRIQQVVRGDSAAYFCASSPFSGGSAYEQYFGPGTRLTVT.

The chain carries TRBV4-2 and TRBJ2-7, with 11 nucleotides matching TRBD1. Germline trimming cut 2 bases from V and 5 bases from J; bases unmatched to any gene: 5. The CDR3 is 15 amino acids. Germline values: CDR1 LGHNA, CDR2 YNFKEQ. CDR3 coding DNA: TGTGCCAGCAGCCAACGCCCGGGACAGGGGGACGAGCAGTACTTC. Encoded protein: CASSQRPGQGDEQYF.

The V call is TRBV5-4, the J call TRBJ2-1, with a tentative D call TRBD2 (6 bases). This CDR3 has 13 residues. V shed 1 base and J shed 10 bases, with 12 bases lying between them. Germline values: CDR1 SGHNT, CDR2 YYREEE (reference sequence). This CDR3 is CASSLIGTVEQFF. CDR3 in DNA: TGTGCCAGCAGCTTGATAGGGACTGTCGAGCAGTTCTTC.

This chain links TRBV4-2 with TRBJ2-3; D remains ambiguous. Germline assignment: CDR1 LGHNA and CDR2 YNFKEQ. This CDR3 has 14 amino acids. Deletions cut 1 base from V and 2 bases from J, with 7 bases between. CDR3 coding DNA: TGTGCCAGCAGCCAAGCCCGTTTCACAGATACGCAGTATTTT. It yields the protein CASSQARFTDTQYF.

The gene calls are TRBV6-5 and TRBJ2-7; TRBD1 agrees at 12 bases. V lost 2 bases to trimming and J lost 8 bases; unmatched junction nucleotides: 4. Germline loops: CDR1 MNHEY, CDR2 SVGAGI. The CDR3 consists of 14 residues. CDR3 bases: TGTGCCAGCAGTTACCGGGACAGGGGGCCCCAGCAGTACTTC. It codes for CASSYRDRGPQQYF.

In DNA form, the CDR3 reads TGTGCCAGCAGCCCCTCCCGGGACAGGGGGTTGAGGACTGAAGCTTTCTTT. Translating it yields CASSPSRDRGLRTEAFF. The chain is built from TRBV5-4 and TRBJ1-1, with TRBD1 matching 11 bases. The trim removed 4 bases at V and 5 bases at J, leaving 13 bases unmatched. Per the germline V gene, CDR1 is SGHNT and CDR2 is YYREEE (reference sequence). There are 17 residues in the CDR3.

The chain links TRBV2 to TRBJ1-2; D unclear. Deletions cut 2 bases from V and 2 bases from J, with 9 bases between. CDR1 is SNHLY and CDR2 is FYNNEI in the germline V gene. This CDR3 comprises 14 residues. CDR3 coding DNA: TGTGCCAGCAGTGAACGAAACACAAACTATGGCTACACCTTC. It is translated as CASSERNTNYGYTF.

The rearrangement links TRBV30 to TRBJ1-2, with a weak D call TRBD1 (6 bases). Per germline, CDR1 GTSNPN and CDR2 SVGIG (reference sequence). The CDR3 spans 14 residues. V was cut by 0 bases and J by 2 bases, with 10 bases left in between. The CDR3: CAWSVWGGNYGYTF. The CDR3 coding sequence is TGTGCCTGGAGTGTGTGGGGGGGCAACTATGGCTACACCTTC.

This chain connects TRBV5-6 to TRBJ1-2; D is unresolved. The germline gives CDR1 SGHDT, CDR2 YYEEEE. Trimming removed 4 bases from V and 3 bases from J, with 13 bases in between. The CDR3 runs to 14 residues. The CDR3 bases are TGTGCCAGCAGCGTGGAAGGGCGGGACTATGGCTACACCTTC. It codes for CASSVEGRDYGYTF.